The 30 T cell receptor beta chains given below trace back to one sample, sequenced in a study of blood T cell repertoires in COVID-19. Profiling relied on immunoSEQ multiplex PCR, and the TCRdb table lists in-frame clones only, not all of them. Of about 90,000 clones listed, 75% to 85% are singletons. What was sequenced was peripheral blood. The receptors derive from a woman in her 70s with acute or convalescent COVID-19.

The chain combines TRBV6-1 with TRBJ1-3, with 8 bases lining up with TRBD1. The CDR3 has 18 amino acids. Germline V lookup: CDR1 MNHNS, CDR2 SASEGT. V was pared by 3 bases and J by 2 bases, with 12 bases of the junction left unmatched. The CDR3 DNA reads TGTGCCAGCAGTGAGGCGCTCCAGGGGGCAGCGGCTGGAAACACCATATATTTT. Protein product: CASSEALQGAAAGNTIYF.

CDR3 sequence: CASSRRTGTGVDNEQFF. The CDR3, as DNA: TGTGCCAGCAGCCGGAGAACCGGGACAGGGGTTGACAATGAGCAGTTCTTC. The chain employs TRBV4-2 and TRBJ2-1, with 10 nucleotides matching TRBD1. Trimming at V came to 4 bases and at J to 5 bases, leaving 11 bases not matched to a gene. This CDR3 is built from 17 residues. The germline CDR1 and CDR2 sequences are LGHNA and YNFKEQ.

The rearrangement links TRBV5-1 to TRBJ2-5; 7 nucleotides match TRBD2. With 2 bases clipped from V and 5 bases from J, the junction kept 3 bases outside the gene matches. There are 13 residues in the CDR3. Germline lookup yields CDR1 SGHRS and CDR2 YFSETQ. In DNA form, the CDR3 reads TGCGCCAGCAGCTTCTCCGGGGGGGAGACCCAGTACTTC. Translated, it gives CASSFSGGETQYF.

The chain is built from TRBV4-2 and TRBJ1-2; D possibly corresponds to TRBD1 (6 bases). The length of the CDR3 is 16 residues. Trimming left V 0 bases short and J 2 bases short, with 13 bases between. Germline loops: CDR1 LGHNA, CDR2 YNFKEQ. The CDR3 is CASSQDPNRANYGYTF. For the CDR3, the DNA is TGTGCCAGCAGCCAAGATCCTAACAGGGCGAACTATGGCTACACCTTC.

The chain uses TRBV5-1 and TRBJ2-1, with 10 positions matching TRBD2. The CDR3 has 15 residues. Germline V gene sequence: CDR1 SGHRS, CDR2 YFSETQ. Trimming at V came to 5 bases and at J to 6 bases, leaving 8 bases not matched to a gene. The CDR3 region has the DNA TGCGCCAGCAGTCCCCTAGCGGGAGCCGGCAATGAGCAGTTCTTC. Translating it yields CASSPLAGAGNEQFF.

This clone was seen repeatedly, ten times or more. V and J are TRBV7-3 and TRBJ1-2; 8 bases fit TRBD1. The J segment lost 7 bases and the V segment lost 1 base, leaving 11 bases of the junction unmatched. This CDR3 contains 16 residues. CDR1 is SGHTA, CDR2 FQGTGA, per germline. The CDR3 is CASSLIGGQGIGGYTF. CDR3 DNA sequence: TGTGCCAGCAGCTTAATAGGTGGACAGGGAATCGGTGGCTACACCTTC.

This clone was picked up many times. This chain joins TRBV24-1 and TRBJ2-5; perhaps TRBD1 as D (7 bases). This CDR3 comprises 15 residues. Per germline, CDR1 KGHDR and CDR2 SFDVKD. V lost 4 bases and J 1 base, leaving 12 bases between the germline ends. CDR3 coding DNA: TGTGCCACCAGTGAGGGGGGACAGTCCCAAGAGACCCAGTACTTC. Its translation: CATSEGGQSQETQYF.

The chain joins TRBV5-6 to TRBJ2-1; perhaps TRBD1 as D (7 bases). Looked up from germline, CDR1 is SGHDT and CDR2 is YYEEEE. The CDR3 runs to 12 residues. V was trimmed by 4 bases and J by 15 bases, leaving 17 bases between them. In nucleotides, the CDR3 is TGTGCCAGCAGCCTCGACAGGGAGGCGTGGTTCTTC. Encoded protein: CASSLDREAWFF.

The J gene is TRBJ2-7, the V gene TRBV18; a possible D gene is TRBD1 (6 bases). The CDR3 runs to 12 residues. Trimming left V 6 bases short and J 4 bases short, with 10 bases between. The germline V gene encodes CDR1 KGHSH and CDR2 LQKENI. Written as DNA, the CDR3 is TGTGCCAGCTCGTCCGACAGGTACGAGCAGTACTTC. It translates to CASSSDRYEQYF.

The chain has TRBV27 and TRBJ1-6; TRBD1 might be the D (6 bases). CDR1 is MNHEY, CDR2 SMNVEV, per germline (reference sequence). The length of the CDR3 is 15 residues. Trimming left V 5 bases short and J 9 bases short, with 17 bases between. The CDR3, as DNA: TGTGCCAGCAGTCCATCTGGACAGTTGTTTTCACCCCTCCACTTT. The encoded protein is CASSPSGQLFSPLHF.

The chain joins TRBV9 to TRBJ2-3; D unresolved. CDR3 length equals 12 residues. Germline CDR1 and CDR2: SGDLS and YYNGEE. Trimming pared 4 bases from V and 0 bases from J, leaving 3 bases between. The CDR3 sequence: CASSLSTDTQYF. The CDR3 nucleotides are TGTGCCAGCAGCCTCAGCACAGATACGCAGTATTTT.

The rearrangement joins TRBV7-3 to TRBJ1-1; weak D call: TRBD1 (5 bases). V dropped 2 bases and J dropped 7 bases, with 17 bases sitting between them. Germline assignment: CDR1 SGHTA and CDR2 FQGTGA. This CDR3 contains 15 residues. CDR3 coding DNA: TGTGCCAGCAGCTTAGGGGGGGTAGGGACGGATGAAGCTTTCTTT. It translates to CASSLGGVGTDEAFF.

The rearrangement links TRBV5-4 to TRBJ2-3, with D unclear. This CDR3 has 15 amino acids. Germline V gene data show CDR1 as SGHNT and CDR2 as YYREEE (reference sequence). The V and J ends lost 5 bases and 2 bases respectively, with 15 bases between them. CDR3 amino acids: CASRHQVSTTDTQYF. The CDR3 DNA is TGTGCCAGCAGACATCAAGTGTCAACCACAGATACGCAGTATTTT. The variable domain in full, completed from reference TRBV5-4 and TRBJ2-3, reads ETGVTQSPTHLIKTRGQQVTLRCSSQSGHNTVSWYQQALGQGPQFIFQYYREEENGRGNFPPRFSGLQFPNYSSELNVNALELDDSALYLCASRHQVSTTDTQYFGPGTRLTVL.

This chain joins TRBV28 and TRBJ2-1, with D unclear. CDR1 and CDR2 from the germline V gene are MDHEN and SYDVKM. This CDR3 is built from 13 residues. V was pared by 4 bases and J by 0 bases, with 4 bases between. CDR3 sequence (DNA): TGTGCCAGCAGTTCTTACTCCTACAATGAGCAGTTCTTC. Translation gives CASSSYSYNEQFF.

As DNA, the CDR3 is TGTGCCAGCAGCTTGGGACTCTTCTACGAGCAGTACTTC. This codes for CASSLGLFYEQYF. This sequence joins TRBV6-2 or TRBV6-3 and TRBJ2-7, with D perhaps TRBD2 (6 bases). This CDR3 has 13 amino acids. With 6 bases removed from V and 3 bases from J, the gap between germline ends came to 12 bases. Germline loops: CDR1 MNHEY, CDR2 SVGEGT.

In this sample, this clone turned up once. The chain couples TRBV10-3 to TRBJ1-4, with TRBD1 as a possible D gene (5 bases). This CDR3 has 15 residues. Trimming removed 4 bases from V and 5 bases from J, with 14 bases in between. Germline CDR1 is ENHRY and CDR2 is SYGVKD. CDR3 amino acids: CAISGGTGLNEKLFF. DNA for the CDR3: TGTGCCATCAGTGGGGGTACAGGCCTAAATGAAAAACTGTTTTTT.

This sequence joins TRBV4-3 and TRBJ1-2; 10 nucleotides line up with TRBD1. The CDR3 is 17 residues long. The V segment lost 1 base and the J segment 5 bases; nucleotides outside the gene matches: 10. The V gene's germline CDR1 is LGHNA and CDR2 YSLEER. The CDR3 DNA sequence: TGCGCCAGCAGCCAAGGAGCAGGGGGACAGGGGATTTATGGCTACACCTTC. Translated, it gives CASSQGAGGQGIYGYTF.

V usage is TRBV3-1 (or the pseudogene TRBV3-2) and J usage is TRBJ1-3; D possibly corresponds to TRBD1 (5 bases). Deletions cut 0 bases from V and 4 bases from J, with 16 bases between. Germline V gives CDR1 LGHDT, CDR2 YNNKEL (reference sequence). The CDR3 covers 17 residues. The CDR3 loop is CASSQDLVSGSGNTIYF. The CDR3 DNA reads TGTGCCAGCAGCCAAGATTTGGTGTCAGGGTCGGGAAACACCATATATTTT.

This chain joins TRBV9 and TRBJ1-6; no reliable D call. V lost 6 bases and J lost 10, with 23 bases in between. CDR1 is SGDLS and CDR2 is YYNGEE in the germline V gene. The CDR3 consists of 16 residues. The CDR3 loop is CASILTSREVRSPLHF. The CDR3 nucleotides read TGTGCCAGCATCCTCACCAGTAGGGAGGTACGCTCACCCCTCCACTTT.

The chain is built from TRBV7-2 and TRBJ1-2; weak D call: TRBD1 (5 bases). Germline CDR1 and CDR2: SGHTA and FQGNSA. The V gene lost 5 bases and the J gene lost 7 bases, with 14 bases spanning the gap. The CDR3 is made up of 13 amino acids. CDR3 sequence: CASSPLRGSGYTF. The CDR3 DNA sequence: TGTGCCAGCAGCCCATTGCGGGGGTCTGGCTACACCTTC. Full variable domain (missing parts from reference TRBV7-2 and TRBJ1-2): GAGVSQSPSNKVTEKGKDVELRCDPISGHTALYWYRQSLGQGLEFLIYFQGNSAPDKSGLPSDRFSAERTGGSVSTLTIQRTQQEDSAVYLCASSPLRGSGYTFGSGTRLTVV.

The chain carries TRBV7-8 and TRBJ1-1, with 7 bases that match TRBD1. V shed 4 bases and J 6 bases; nucleotides not matched to a gene: 8. Germline V CDR1 and CDR2: SGHVS, FQNEAQ. CDR3 length equals 14 residues. CDR3 amino acids: CASSSSDRFSEAFF. The DNA for the CDR3 is TGTGCCAGCAGCTCATCGGACAGGTTCTCTGAAGCTTTCTTT.

The CDR3 protein is CASSPSTGGSGELFF. The CDR3 region has the DNA TGTGCCAGCTCACCATCGACAGGGGGTTCCGGGGAGCTGTTTTTT. The chain couples TRBV18 to TRBJ2-2; 9 nucleotides agree with TRBD1. Germline trimming cut 2 bases from V and 6 bases from J; bases unmatched to any gene: 4. CDR1 and CDR2 (germline): KGHSH, LQKENI. This CDR3 has 15 residues.

J is TRBJ2-5 and V is TRBV5-1, with D perhaps TRBD1 (5 bases). This CDR3 spans 15 amino acids. From germline, CDR1 is SGHRS and CDR2 YFSETQ. The V and J ends lost 3 bases and 1 base respectively, with 13 bases between them. The CDR3 bases are TGCGCCAGCAGCTCCTCGACAGTTCCCCAAGAGACCCAGTACTTC. This translates into CASSSSTVPQETQYF.

V gene TRBV3-1 (or the pseudogene TRBV3-2) combines with J gene TRBJ1-3, with 7 bases identical to TRBD2. The end of the DNA is better explained by TRBJ2-2, so the J call may be wrong. CDR3 length equals 17 residues. Looked up from germline, CDR1 is LGHDT and CDR2 is YNNKEL (reference sequence). This CDR3 reads CASSPPGRTENTGELFF. DNA for the CDR3: TGTGCCAGCAGCCCACCCGGGAGGACGGAAAACACCGGGGAGCTGTTTTTT.

V usage is TRBV10-3 and J usage is TRBJ1-2, with D tentatively TRBD1 (5 bases). The V gene's germline CDR1 is ENHRY and CDR2 SYGVKD. Trimming took 7 bases from V and 0 from J, leaving 12 bases between them. CDR3 length equals 14 residues. The CDR3 loop reads CAITVGGPNYGYTF. The CDR3 nucleotides read TGTGCCATCACCGTCGGGGGACCTAACTATGGCTACACCTTC.

The rearrangement links TRBV5-4 to TRBJ1-4, with 7 bases that match TRBD1. There are 15 residues in the CDR3. V shed 1 base, J shed 5 bases, and the junction held 5 bases outside the gene matches. Germline CDR1 reads SGHNT; CDR2 reads YYREEE (reference sequence). In DNA, the CDR3 is TGTGCCAGCAGCTTGAAGGACAGGCCGAATGAAAAACTGTTTTTT. It specifies CASSLKDRPNEKLFF.

This chain uses TRBV19 with TRBJ1-5; TRBD1 matches 9 bases. The CDR3 has 14 amino acids. CDR1 is LNHDA, CDR2 SQIVND, per germline (reference sequence). Unmatched junction bases numbered 6, after V lost 10 bases and J lost 2 bases. The CDR3 sequence: CAISDRGGNQPQHF. CDR3 nucleotide sequence: TGTGCCATTTCGGACAGGGGTGGCAATCAGCCCCAGCATTTT.

This clone was detected a few times. V and J are TRBV5-5 and TRBJ1-5; 7 bases are a match to TRBD1. Trimming took 1 base from V and 1 from J; bases not matched to a gene: 5. The CDR3 consists of 16 residues. The germline gives CDR1 SGHKS, CDR2 YYEKEE (reference sequence). The CDR3 coding sequence is TGTGCCAGCAGCTTGCAGGGGGAAGGAAGCAATCAGCCCCAGCATTTT. This codes for CASSLQGEGSNQPQHF.

The V and J genes are TRBV7-2 and TRBJ2-5, with D tentatively TRBD2 (6 bases). Germline V gene data show CDR1 as SGHTA and CDR2 as FQGNSA. This CDR3 is built from 14 residues. V lost 2 bases and J lost 5, with 12 bases in between. The CDR3, as DNA: TGTGCCAGCAGCTTAAACGGGGGAGTGGAGACCCAGTACTTC. Translating it yields CASSLNGGVETQYF.

CDR3 in amino acids: CASSVDLSNSPLHF. The CDR3 DNA reads TGTGCCAGCAGCGTAGATTTAAGCAATTCACCCCTCCACTTT. The rearrangement uses TRBV9 and TRBJ1-6; D is unclear. V was shortened by 0 bases and J by 7 bases, with 8 bases between the two germline ends. The CDR3 loop spans 14 amino acids. Germline V gives CDR1 SGDLS, CDR2 YYNGEE.